This TCR beta chain stems from a study of human thymus T cells. Study findings and constraints: Related research reported highly overlapping thymic repertoires among unrelated individuals. Biased V and J segment usage appeared in thymus and peripheral blood.

About this clone: Its specificity is unknown.

The table came from immunoSEQ multiplex PCR; TCRdb's copy has only in-frame clones and leaves some out. Altogether 70,000 to 75,000 clones are present, 85% to 95% being singletons, with the ten largest covering about 0.03%. The CDR3 consists of 13 residues. Germline V gene data show CDR1 as MDHEN and CDR2 as SYDVKM. Trimming pared 3 bases from V and 6 bases from J, leaving 12 bases between. Resections were taken during corrective heart surgery, and the thymus tissue came from these. The sample donors, healthy Finnish infants, were having corrective surgery for congenital heart defects. This receptor was obtained from a girl in the first two years of life with a congenital heart defect but otherwise immunologically healthy. The source material was thymus tissue. The rearrangement links TRBV28 to TRBJ2-7, with a tentative D call TRBD2 (6 bases). CDR3 DNA sequence: TGTGCCAGCAGTTTTTACGGGAGCCCCGAGCAGTACTTC. Its translation is CASSFYGSPEQYF.